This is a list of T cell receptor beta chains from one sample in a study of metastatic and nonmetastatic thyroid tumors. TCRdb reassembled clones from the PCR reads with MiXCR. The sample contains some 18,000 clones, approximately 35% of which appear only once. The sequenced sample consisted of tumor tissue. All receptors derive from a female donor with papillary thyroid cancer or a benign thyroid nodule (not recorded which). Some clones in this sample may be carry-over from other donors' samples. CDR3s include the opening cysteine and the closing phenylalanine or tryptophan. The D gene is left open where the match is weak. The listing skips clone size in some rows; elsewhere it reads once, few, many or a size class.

CASSSYGTGGNEQFF,TGTGCCAGCAGTTCTTACGGGACAGGGGGGAATGAGCAGTTCTTC,few,TRBJ2-1,TRBV28,TRBD1
CASSPAVGEQFF,TGTGCCAGCTCACCCGCGGTGGGCGAGCAGTTCTTC,-,TRBJ2-1,TRBV18,-
CAWRGLAANTGELFF,TGTGCCTGGAGGGGACTAGCTGCGAACACCGGGGAGCTGTTTTTT,-,TRBJ2-2,TRBV30,TRBD2
CASSYSGTANSPLHF,TGTGCCAGCAGTTACTCGGGGACGGCTAATTCACCCCTCCACTTT,few,TRBJ1-6,TRBV6-6,-
CASSPQGMSNTGELFF,TGCGCCAGCAGCCCCCAGGGTATGTCGAACACCGGGGAGCTGTTTTTT,-,TRBJ2-2,TRBV4-1,-
CASSQETSGSWGYEQYF,TGCGCCAGCAGCCAAGAGACTAGCGGGAGTTGGGGCTACGAGCAGTACTTC,-,TRBJ2-7,TRBV4-1,TRBD2
CASSPRWTGEKLFF,TGTGCCAGCAGTCCTCGTTGGACAGGCGAAAAACTGTTTTTT,-,TRBJ1-4,TRBV27,TRBD1
CASRSGQGGSPLHF,TGTGCCAGCAGGAGTGGTCAGGGGGGTTCACCCCTCCACTTT,few,TRBJ1-6,TRBV6-1,TRBD1
CAWRGKGTGGELFF,TGTGCCTGGAGAGGAAAAGGGACCGGCGGGGAGCTGTTTTTT,few,TRBJ2-2,TRBV30,-
CASSLLARHSYEQYF,TGTGCCAGCAGCCTACTAGCGCGACACTCCTACGAGCAGTACTTC,-,TRBJ2-7,TRBV7-8,TRBD2
CSARGGLADTQYF,TGCAGTGCTAGGGGGGGCCTGGCAGATACGCAGTATTTT,-,TRBJ2-3,TRBV20-1,-
CASSRSGRQWNEQFF,TGTGCCAGCAGTCGTAGCGGGAGGCAGTGGAATGAGCAGTTCTTC,-,TRBJ2-1,TRBV12-3/TRBV12-4,TRBD2
CASSVQGAYEQYF,TGTGCCAGCAGTGTACAGGGTGCCTACGAGCAGTACTTC,few,TRBJ2-7,TRBV6-1,-
CASRGHPQGIHEQYF,TGTGCCAGCAGGGGACATCCACAAGGAATCCACGAGCAGTACTTC,few,TRBJ2-7,TRBV6-1,-
CASSQVEGATNYGYTF,TGCGCCAGCAGCCAGGTTGAGGGGGCGACTAACTATGGCTACACCTTC,few,TRBJ1-2,TRBV4-3,TRBD1
CASSPPIFYNEQFF,TGTGCCAGCAGCCCTCCAATCTTCTACAATGAGCAGTTCTTC,-,TRBJ2-1,TRBV11-1,-
CASSHRTGGQPQHF,TGTGCCAGCAGCCATCGGACAGGGGGTCAGCCCCAGCATTTT,many,TRBJ1-5,TRBV3-1,TRBD1
CASRPPDQRNCTF,TGTGCCAGCAGACCTCCAGACCAACGGAATTGCACCTTC,-,TRBJ1-2,TRBV5-6,-
CASSWTGDTEAFF,TGTGCCAGTAGTTGGACAGGGGATACTGAAGCTTTCTTT,-,TRBJ1-1,TRBV19,TRBD1
CAILSLQGGKTIYF,TGCGCCATCCTCTCCCTGCAGGGGGGGAAAACCATATATTTT,-,TRBJ1-3,TRBV5-1,TRBD1
CASSLIRYEQYF,TGTGCCAGCAGTTTGATCAGATACGAGCAGTACTTC,few,TRBJ2-7,TRBV28,-
CSARDVSTDTQYF,TGCAGTGCTAGAGACGTCAGCACAGATACGCAGTATTTT,-,TRBJ2-3,TRBV20-1,-
CASSWRTTSMGAEAFF,TGCGCCAGCAGCTGGAGGACGACATCGATGGGCGCTGAAGCTTTCTTT,-,TRBJ1-1,TRBV5-1,-
CASSPTGGQGVSPLHF,TGTGCCAGCAGCCCAACGGGGGGACAGGGGGTCTCACCCCTCCACTTT,-,TRBJ1-6,TRBV9,TRBD1
CATSRGQGQVGYTF,TGTGCCACCAGCAGAGGTCAGGGGCAGGTTGGCTACACCTTC,few,TRBJ1-2,TRBV15,-
CASSPVSGAGSYEQYF,TGTGCCAGCAGCCCCGTATCCGGGGCAGGTTCCTACGAGCAGTACTTC,-,TRBJ2-7,TRBV3-1,-
CASSAGPGYTF,TGTGCCAGCAGTGCTGGACCTGGCTACACCTTC,-,TRBJ1-2,TRBV28,-
CASIEIRRKGTGELFF,TGTGCCAGCATCGAAATCCGGAGGAAGGGAACCGGGGAGCTGTTTTTT,-,TRBJ2-2,TRBV6-1,-
CASSPQGMGTEAFF,TGCGCCAGCAGCCCACAGGGGATGGGGACTGAAGCTTTCTTT,few,TRBJ1-1,TRBV10-1,TRBD1
CSASLRLAGAHEQYF,TGCAGTGCTAGTCTCCGACTAGCGGGAGCCCACGAGCAGTACTTC,-,TRBJ2-7,TRBV20-1,TRBD2
CASKVAGSSYNEQFF,TGTGCCAGCAAGGTAGCGGGTTCCTCCTACAATGAGCAGTTCTTC,-,TRBJ2-1,TRBV28,TRBD2
CASSLLGQYNEQFF,TGTGCTAGCAGCTTGTTGGGCCAGTACAATGAGCAGTTCTTC,-,TRBJ2-1,TRBV7-7,-
CASSIGQGTGELFF,TGTGCCAGTAGTATCGGACAGGGAACGGGGGAGCTGTTTTTT,few,TRBJ2-2,TRBV19,TRBD1
CASSYGNYGYTF,TGTGCCAGCAGTTACGGGAACTATGGCTACACCTTC,few,TRBJ1-2,TRBV6-2/TRBV6-3,-
CSARWWRDLREQFF,TGCAGTGCTAGATGGTGGCGCGACCTTCGTGAGCAGTTCTTC,-,TRBJ2-1,TRBV20-1,-
CASRSFWVLDTQYF,TGTGCCAGCAGAAGCTTCTGGGTTCTGGATACGCAGTATTTT,-,TRBJ2-3,TRBV11-2,-
CASSERGGESYGYTF,TGTGCCAGCAGTGAACGAGGGGGCGAGAGCTATGGCTACACCTTC,few,TRBJ1-2,TRBV6-1,TRBD1
CASRDRDPATNEKLFF,TGTGCCAGCAGGGACCGGGACCCAGCAACTAATGAAAAACTGTTTTTT,-,TRBJ1-4,TRBV6-1,-
CASSADSYEQYF,TGTGCCAGCAGCGCCGACTCGTACGAGCAGTACTTC,-,TRBJ2-7,TRBV11-2,-
CASSPRAGGEQYF,TGTGCCAGCAGCCCCCGTGCGGGGGGCGAGCAGTACTTC,-,TRBJ2-7,TRBV7-2,TRBD2
CASSEGYNQPQHF,TGCGCCAGCAGTGAAGGGTACAATCAGCCCCAGCATTTT,-,TRBJ1-5,TRBV10-2,-
CASSISYEQYF,TGTGCCAGCAGCATCTCCTACGAGCAGTACTTC,few,TRBJ2-7,TRBV7-2,-
CAIRDTNTGELFF,TGTGCCATTCGGGACACCAACACCGGGGAGCTGTTTTTT,few,TRBJ2-2,TRBV12-3/TRBV12-4,-
CASSEAPDRSTGELFF,TGTGCCAGCAGTGAAGCGCCTGACAGAAGCACCGGGGAGCTGTTTTTT,-,TRBJ2-2,TRBV2,-
CASSYQRESGELFF,TGTGCCAGCAGTTACCAGCGGGAGAGCGGGGAGCTGTTTTTT,few,TRBJ2-2,TRBV6-6,TRBD2
CASSAGEYNEQFF,TGTGCCAGCAGTGCGGGAGAATACAATGAGCAGTTCTTC,-,TRBJ2-1,TRBV2,-
CAWRSLGGYSYEQYF,TGTGCCTGGAGATCTCTCGGGGGGTACTCCTACGAGCAGTACTTC,-,TRBJ2-7,TRBV30,TRBD2
CASSQEPGQGTDTQYF,TGCGCCAGCAGCCAAGAACCGGGACAGGGCACAGATACGCAGTATTTT,few,TRBJ2-3,TRBV4-1,TRBD1
CASSLGHNNSPLHF,TGTGCCAGCAGTTTAGGGCATAATAATTCACCCCTCCACTTT,few,TRBJ1-6,TRBV27,-
CAYLGVREQYF,TGTGCCTACTTGGGGGTTCGGGAGCAGTACTTC,many,TRBJ2-7,TRBV30,-